A selection of T cell receptor beta chains follows, all from one sample in a study of cytomegalovirus exposure and HLA in healthy donors. This table comes from immunoSEQ multiplex PCR, and its TCRdb copy is limited to in-frame clones, with some not included. This table holds about 140,000 clones, roughly 73% found once. The material sequenced was PBMCs. The source of these receptors is a woman in her thirties or forties in good health and CMV-seronegative. Each CDR3 is given with its conserved first and last residue. The D gene is left open where the match is weak. Clone size is given for some rows only: seen once, a few or many times, or a class if the clone is expanded.

V: TRBV5-4
size: once
D: NA
J: TRBJ2-2
CDR3: CASSLDAGEITGELFF
DNA: TGTGCCAGCAGCTTGGACGCCGGGGAGATCACCGGGGAGCTGTTTTTT

V: TRBV2
size: NA
D: NA
J: TRBJ1-3
CDR3: CASSTDFGGNTIYF
DNA: TGTGCCAGCTCGACGGACTTTGGAGGAAACACCATATATTTT

V: TRBV5-1
size: NA
D: TRBD2
J: TRBJ2-1
CDR3: CASSLFSGATYNEQFF
DNA: TGCGCCAGCAGCTTATTTAGCGGGGCCACCTACAATGAGCAGTTCTTC

V: TRBV4-2
size: NA
D: TRBD1
J: TRBJ1-6
CDR3: CASSQEGYGQESPLHF
DNA: TGTGCCAGCAGCCAAGAAGGTTACGGACAGGAGTCACCCCTCCACTTT

V: TRBV7-6
size: NA
D: NA
J: TRBJ1-3
CDR3: CASSLYIPSSGNTIYF
DNA: TGTGCCAGCAGCCTATACATCCCTAGCTCTGGAAACACCATATATTTT

V: TRBV12-2
size: NA
D: NA
J: TRBJ1-3
CDR3: CASRLVSAGTNSGNTIYF
DNA: TGTGCAAGTCGCTTAGTTTCGGCCGGGACAAACTCTGGAAACACCATATATTTT

V: TRBV5-1
size: once
D: NA
J: TRBJ1-3
CDR3: CASSFAGGSGNTIYF
DNA: TGCGCCAGCAGCTTTGCGGGCGGATCTGGAAACACCATATATTTT

V: TRBV2
size: NA
D: TRBD1
J: TRBJ1-3
CDR3: CASRRQGAYSGNTIYF
DNA: TGTGCCAGCAGACGACAGGGGGCTTATTCGGGAAACACCATATATTTT

V: TRBV7-2
size: NA
D: NA
J: TRBJ1-2
CDR3: CASSLDPLGAFYGYTF
DNA: TGTGCCAGCAGCTTAGACCCCCTAGGAGCCTTCTATGGCTACACCTTC

V: TRBV28
size: NA
D: NA
J: TRBJ1-6
CDR3: CATIRRTLYNSPLHF
DNA: TGTGCCACCATAAGGAGGACTCTCTATAATTCACCCCTCCACTTT

V: TRBV6-1
size: few
D: NA
J: TRBJ2-6
CDR3: CASSAREAGANVLTF
DNA: TGTGCCAGCAGTGCCAGGGAGGCCGGGGCCAACGTCCTGACTTTC

V: TRBV27
size: NA
D: NA
J: TRBJ1-2
CDR3: CASSLRSGSGYTF
DNA: TGTGCCAGCAGTTTAAGGAGTGGATCTGGCTACACCTTC

V: TRBV28
size: NA
D: NA
J: TRBJ1-1
CDR3: CASTTPGVRAEAFF
DNA: TGTGCCAGCACCACACCGGGGGTCCGCGCTGAAGCTTTCTTT

V: TRBV5-4
size: NA
D: NA
J: TRBJ1-5
CDR3: CASSHRQTHQPQHF
DNA: TGTGCCAGCAGTCACAGACAAACGCATCAGCCCCAGCATTTT

V: TRBV5-1
size: NA
D: TRBD2
J: TRBJ2-7
CDR3: CASSLGSGGYEQYF
DNA: TGCGCCAGCAGCTTGGGCAGCGGGGGTTACGAGCAGTACTTC

V: TRBV5-5
size: few
D: NA
J: TRBJ1-3
CDR3: CASSLGDPNRGTGNTIYF
DNA: TGTGCCAGCAGCTTGGGCGATCCTAATAGGGGGACTGGAAACACCATATATTTT

V: TRBV2
size: few
D: NA
J: TRBJ1-1
CDR3: CASSEGGLSMSEAFF
DNA: TGTGCCAGCAGTGAGGGGGGGCTAAGTATGAGTGAAGCTTTCTTT

V: TRBV7-9
size: NA
D: TRBD1
J: TRBJ2-3
CDR3: CASRPVGGQEHRSTDTQYF
DNA: TGTGCCAGCAGGCCGGTAGGAGGACAGGAGCACCGGAGCACAGATACGCAGTATTTT

V: TRBV7-9
size: few
D: TRBD1
J: TRBJ1-4
CDR3: CASSVSTGANEKLFF
DNA: TGTGCCAGCAGCGTTAGTACAGGGGCTAATGAAAAACTGTTTTTT

V: TRBV19
size: NA
D: NA
J: TRBJ1-5
CDR3: CASTPSGGRLPQHF
DNA: TGTGCCAGTACCCCATCGGGGGGGCGACTGCCCCAGCATTTT

V: TRBV15
size: NA
D: NA
J: TRBJ1-4
CDR3: CATSRGPATNEKLFF
DNA: TGTGCCACCAGCAGAGGGCCTGCAACTAATGAAAAACTGTTTTTT

V: TRBV5-4
size: NA
D: TRBD1
J: TRBJ2-2
CDR3: CASSLRQGRTGELFF
DNA: TGTGCCAGCAGCTTACGACAGGGTAGAACCGGGGAGCTGTTTTTT

V: TRBV5-1
size: NA
D: TRBD1
J: TRBJ1-1
CDR3: CASSERQGASTEAFF
DNA: TGCGCCAGCAGCGAAAGACAGGGGGCGAGCACTGAAGCTTTCTTT